The 30 T cell receptor beta chains in this list originate from one sample, sequenced in a study of blood T cell repertoires in COVID-19. The data were produced by immunoSEQ multiplex PCR, yet TCRdb's version contains in-frame clones alone and is incomplete. The table records about 370,000 clones, around 87% of them present only once. The sequenced material came from PBMCs or T cells enriched from blood (not recorded which). The receptors come from a man aged 18-30 years who had recovered from COVID-19.

V and J are TRBV29-1 and TRBJ2-2; D might be TRBD1 (5 bases). This CDR3 has 14 residues. Deletions cut 4 bases from V and 0 bases from J, with 9 bases between. Germline CDR1 and CDR2: SQVTM and ANQGSEA. CDR3 in DNA: TGCAGCGTTGCGAGACAGCCGAACACCGGGGAGCTGTTTTTT. It yields the protein CSVARQPNTGELFF.

The chain joins TRBV7-2 to TRBJ2-5, with D perhaps TRBD2 (6 bases). Germline CDR1 reads SGHTA; CDR2 reads FQGNSA. The length of the CDR3 is 13 residues. With 8 bases removed from V and 5 bases from J, the gap between germline ends came to 15 bases. CDR3 DNA: TGTGCCAGCGCCGTCGGGGAGGCCGAGACCCAGTACTTC. Translation: CASAVGEAETQYF.

This chain uses TRBV12-2 with TRBJ1-3. TRBV12-2 is flagged as a pseudogene. The CDR3 loop spans 19 amino acids. The CDR3 sequence is CASRLALFYQGRRWNTIYF. In DNA form, the CDR3 reads TGTGCAAGTCGCTTAGCCCTTTTTTATCAAGGACGGAGGTGGAACACCATATATTTT.

The chain recombines TRBV11-2 with TRBJ1-2; 8 bases are shared with TRBD1. The CDR3 is made up of 15 amino acids. Germline V gene lookup returns CDR1 SGHAT and CDR2 FQNNGV. Germline trimming cut 1 base from V and 4 bases from J; bases unmatched to any gene: 5. The CDR3 loop is CASSLVRTGRYGYTF. Written as DNA, the CDR3 is TGTGCCAGCAGCTTAGTCCGGACAGGGCGCTATGGCTACACCTTC.

V usage is TRBV28 and J usage is TRBJ1-2; 7 bases are a match to TRBD1. The CDR3 is 13 amino acids. V lost 5 bases and J lost 5; bases outside the gene matches: 5. Germline values: CDR1 MDHEN, CDR2 SYDVKM. The CDR3 DNA reads as TGTGCCAGCAGTATCCAGGGGGTATATGGCTACACCTTC. This sequence encodes CASSIQGVYGYTF.

The chain joins TRBV2 to TRBJ2-4; 7 nucleotides match TRBD2. The CDR3 totals 15 residues. Germline CDR1 is SNHLY and CDR2 is FYNNEI. Trimming removed 3 bases from V and 2 bases from J; junction bases left unmatched: 4. The DNA of the CDR3 is TGTGCCAGCAGTGACTTCGGGGGGTCCAAAAACATTCAGTACTTC. Its translation is CASSDFGGSKNIQYF.

The sample holds one count of this clone. The chain links TRBV5-1 to TRBJ1-4; TRBD1 aligns across 12 bases. The J segment lost 8 bases and the V segment lost 0 bases, leaving 2 bases of the junction unmatched. Germline V gives CDR1 SGHRS, CDR2 YFSETQ. The CDR3 is made up of 15 amino acids. This CDR3 is CASSLGDRGPEKLFF. The CDR3 DNA is TGCGCCAGCAGCTTGGGGGACAGGGGGCCCGAAAAACTGTTTTTT.

The chain recombines TRBV5-1 with TRBJ2-1, with 14 bases identical to TRBD2. The CDR3 extends over 16 amino acids. The junction had 6 bases not matched to a gene; V was cut back by 2 bases and J by 8 bases. Germline lookup yields CDR1 SGHRS and CDR2 YFSETQ. The CDR3 loop is CASSLGLAGGLHEQFF. The CDR3 DNA reads TGCGCCAGCAGCTTAGGACTAGCGGGGGGCCTACATGAGCAGTTCTTC.

This clone was counted a single time. The chain recombines TRBV6-6 with TRBJ2-1; possibly TRBD2 for D (5 bases). Looked up from germline, CDR1 is MNHNY and CDR2 is SVGAGI (reference sequence). The CDR3 has 15 amino acids. V was clipped by 2 bases and J by 1 base, with 9 bases between them. CDR3 region: CASSYEGGSYNEQFF. DNA of the CDR3: TGTGCCAGCAGTTACGAGGGCGGGTCCTACAATGAGCAGTTCTTC.

The CDR3 sequence is CASRQDRAGNTIYF. The DNA for the CDR3 is TGCGCCAGCAGGCAGGACAGGGCTGGAAACACCATATATTTT. V and J are TRBV5-1 and TRBJ1-3; the match to TRBD1 covers 8 bases. The CDR3 contains 14 residues. Germline lookup yields CDR1 SGHRS and CDR2 YFSETQ. V was pared by 5 bases and J by 2 bases, with 3 bases of the junction left unmatched.

This clone came up once. The V call is TRBV10-1, the J call TRBJ2-1; D is unclear. The ends were cut back, 2 bases at V and 6 bases at J, with 11 bases in the middle. Germline assignment: CDR1 WNHNN and CDR2 SYGVQD (reference sequence). CDR3 length: 14 residues. CDR3 in amino acids: CASSEQVNSNEQFF. CDR3 DNA sequence: TGCGCCAGCAGTGAGCAAGTTAACAGCAATGAGCAGTTCTTC.

This sequence joins TRBV5-1 and TRBJ1-4; 11 bases match TRBD1. From germline, CDR1 is SGHRS and CDR2 YFSETQ. The CDR3 runs 16 residues. With V trimmed by 2 bases and J by 7 bases, 7 bases remained unmatched. The CDR3 DNA reads TGCGCCAGCAGCTTAGGACAGGGGGCGCGGAGTGAAAAACTGTTTTTT. Translated, it gives CASSLGQGARSEKLFF.

This clone has only a few counts. This sequence joins TRBV4-2 and TRBJ1-4, with 12 bases aligning to TRBD1. After removal of 0 bases from V and 8 bases from J, the junction contained 4 bases not matched to a gene. The CDR3 consists of 16 residues. Germline lookup yields CDR1 LGHNA and CDR2 YNFKEQ. The CDR3 DNA follows: TGTGCCAGCAGCCAAGATTCCGGGACAGGGGGCGAAAAACTGTTTTTT. Translated: CASSQDSGTGGEKLFF.

The chain employs TRBV5-1 and TRBJ1-1, with D maybe TRBD1 (6 bases). V lost 0 bases to trimming and J lost 7 bases, with 10 bases between them. Germline CDR1 SGHRS, CDR2 YFSETQ. The CDR3 spans 13 residues. The CDR3 spells CASSLGGGDEAFF. The CDR3, as DNA: TGCGCCAGCAGCTTGGGTGGGGGCGATGAAGCTTTCTTT.

This chain joins TRBV7-6 and TRBJ1-3; no clear D gene. CDR1 SGHVS and CDR2 FNYEAQ come from the germline V gene. This CDR3 contains 12 residues. V shed 7 bases and J shed 4 bases, with 8 bases lying between them. CDR3 amino acids: CASTPEGNTIYF. The CDR3 coding sequence is TGTGCCAGCACCCCCGAGGGAAACACCATATATTTT.

J is TRBJ2-7 and V is TRBV5-1; weak D call: TRBD1 (6 bases). This CDR3 has 16 amino acids. The V and J ends lost 0 bases and 5 bases respectively, with 18 bases between them. Germline CDR1 is SGHRS and CDR2 is YFSETQ. The CDR3 is CASSLGGRRPPNEQYF. The CDR3 coding sequence is TGCGCCAGCAGCTTGGGGGGGCGGAGACCCCCCAACGAGCAGTACTTC.

In this sample, this clone turned up a few times. This same CDR3 is encoded by further DNA sequences in the sample. The chain combines TRBV27 with TRBJ1-1; D unclear. Germline V gives CDR1 MNHEY, CDR2 SMNVEV (reference sequence). CDR3 length: 13 amino acids. Deletions cut 3 bases from V and 1 base from J, with 6 bases between. The CDR3 coding sequence is TGTGCCAGCAGTTTGGGCCGGAACACTGAAGCTTTCTTT. It specifies CASSLGRNTEAFF.

This rearrangement joins TRBV7-2 to TRBJ1-1; 8 bases match TRBD1. V shed 3 bases and J 1 base; nucleotides not matched to a gene: 7. This CDR3 is built from 16 residues. Germline V gene data show CDR1 as SGHTA and CDR2 as FQGNSA. CDR3 DNA sequence: TGTGCCAGCAGCTTCCGGACAGGGTTGGGGAACACTGAAGCTTTCTTT. This translates into CASSFRTGLGNTEAFF. Complete variable domain (other parts from reference TRBV7-2 and TRBJ1-1): GAGVSQSPSNKVTEKGKDVELRCDPISGHTALYWYRQSLGQGLEFLIYFQGNSAPDKSGLPSDRFSAERTGGSVSTLTIQRTQQEDSAVYLCASSFRTGLGNTEAFFGQGTRLTVV.

As DNA, the CDR3 is TGTGCCAGCAGCTTTTTGGCCTCAGGGGCTGGAAACACCATATATTTT. Protein sequence: CASSFLASGAGNTIYF. The chain combines TRBV11-2 with TRBJ1-3, with D possibly matching TRBD1 (6 bases). Germline CDR1 is SGHAT and CDR2 is FQNNGV. CDR3 length equals 16 residues. V gave up 3 bases and J gave up 2 bases, with 14 bases separating them.

This clone was observed a single time. The rearrangement links TRBV7-9 to TRBJ2-3; TRBD2 matches 9 bases. The CDR3 covers 14 residues. Trimming at V came to 7 bases and at J to 1 base, leaving 3 bases not matched to a gene. The germline V gene has CDR1 SEHNR and CDR2 FQNEAQ (reference sequence). The CDR3 sequence: CASKRTSGTDTQYF. In DNA form, the CDR3 reads TGTGCCAGCAAAAGGACTAGCGGCACAGATACGCAGTATTTT.

The chain recombines TRBV11-1 with TRBJ2-5; no clear D gene. V was shortened by 8 bases and J by 4 bases, with 17 bases between the two germline ends. This CDR3 is 14 amino acids long. Germline V gene sequence: CDR1 SGHAT, CDR2 FQDESV (reference sequence). CDR3 sequence: CASSATGSPETQYF. The CDR3 nucleotides read TGTGCCAGCTCAGCGACCGGGTCGCCAGAGACCCAGTACTTC.

The chain employs TRBV7-2 and TRBJ1-1, with D perhaps TRBD1 (5 bases). CDR1 and CDR2 (germline): SGHTA, FQGNSA. The CDR3 extends over 14 amino acids. V was cut by 5 bases and J by 4 bases, with 14 bases left in between. The CDR3 region has the DNA TGTGCCAGCAGCCGCGGGGGGGGTCGCACTGAAGCTTTCTTT. Protein: CASSRGGGRTEAFF.

The chain links TRBV19 to TRBJ1-6, with TRBD1 as a possible D gene (5 bases). The V and J ends lost 6 bases and 9 bases respectively, with 15 bases between them. Germline CDR1 LNHDA, CDR2 SQIVND (reference sequence). The CDR3 loop spans 14 amino acids. CDR3 sequence reads: CASRDLGLGSPLHF. The CDR3 DNA reads as TGTGCCAGTAGGGACCTGGGGCTAGGTTCACCCCTCCACTTT.

This CDR3 reads CASSLFTTSGTVTDTQYF. The CDR3 region has the DNA TGTGCCAGCAGCTTATTTACGACTAGCGGGACTGTCACAGATACGCAGTATTTT. The chain uses TRBV7-2 and TRBJ2-3; 11 bases fit TRBD2. V gave up 2 bases and J gave up 2 bases; unmatched junction bases: 9. Germline loops: CDR1 SGHTA, CDR2 FQGNSA. This CDR3 contains 18 residues.

V and J are TRBV10-1 and TRBJ2-7; D is possibly TRBD2 (5 bases). Trimming stripped 5 bases from V and 0 bases from J, with 11 bases between. CDR3 size: 14 residues. From germline, CDR1 is WNHNN and CDR2 SYGVQD (reference sequence). The CDR3 reads CASSMPGLSYEQYF. CDR3 in DNA: TGCGCCAGCAGTATGCCCGGACTCTCCTACGAGCAGTACTTC.

The chain couples TRBV24-1 to TRBJ2-3, with D possibly TRBD2 on 5 matching bases. V was pared by 7 bases and J by 2 bases, with 9 bases between. The length of the CDR3 is 13 residues. Per germline, CDR1 KGHDR and CDR2 SFDVKD. The CDR3 region is CATRGRDTDTQYF. In DNA form, the CDR3 reads TGTGCCACCAGGGGGAGAGACACAGATACGCAGTATTTT.

CDR3 DNA: TGTGCCAGCAAGGGACAGCCACAAGAGACCCAGTACTTC. Translation gives CASKGQPQETQYF. The chain has TRBV2 and TRBJ2-5; 7 bases are a match to TRBD1. Germline V CDR1 and CDR2: SNHLY, FYNNEI. V gave up 7 bases and J gave up 2 bases; unmatched junction bases: 4. The CDR3 is 13 residues long.

This sequence joins TRBV28 and TRBJ1-2; 7 positions match TRBD1. The ends lost 4 bases at V and 3 bases at J; junction bases unmatched: 8. The V gene's germline CDR1 is MDHEN and CDR2 SYDVKM. The CDR3 is 15 amino acids. In DNA form, the CDR3 reads TGTGCCAGCAGTTCGCCCAGACAGGGATACTATGGCTACACCTTC. Encoded protein: CASSSPRQGYYGYTF.

This chain connects TRBV28 to TRBJ1-2; 7 bases agree with TRBD1. V dropped 3 bases and J dropped 7; count of bases not matched to a gene: 8. Germline CDR1 reads MDHEN; CDR2 reads SYDVKM. The CDR3 totals 14 residues. Here the CDR3 reads CASSFAIDRVGYTF. The CDR3 DNA reads as TGTGCCAGCAGTTTCGCCATAGACAGGGTTGGCTACACCTTC.

As to this clone: Additional DNA sequences in this sample encode the identical CDR3. The chain links TRBV20-1 to TRBJ2-7; D gene ambiguous. Per the germline V gene, CDR1 is DFQATT and CDR2 is SNEGSKA (reference sequence). The CDR3 is 11 amino acids. V shed 3 bases and J shed 5 bases, with 8 bases lying between them. The CDR3 spells CSASSGHEQYF. CDR3 DNA sequence: TGCAGTGCTAGTTCCGGTCACGAGCAGTACTTC.